The 20 T cell receptor beta chains given below trace back to one sample, sequenced in a study of T cells after yellow fever vaccination. TCRdb reprocessed the 5' RACE reads via MiXCR and lists one record per CDR3 protein. Seen here are about 330,000 distinct CDR3 sequences, 6.8% observed once, and the top ten hold over 15%. The sequencing used PBMCs, collected roughly seven weeks after the first yellow fever vaccination. The receptors stem from a man in his late teens or twenties who received the YFV17D yellow fever vaccine.

This clonotype was seen a handful of times. The J gene is TRBJ1-6, the V gene TRBV6-1; D may be TRBD1 (5 bases). The germline CDR1 and CDR2 sequences are MNHNS and SASEGT. Between the trimmed V and J ends, which lost 8 bases and 10 bases, there was a span of 15 bases. The CDR3 loop spans 13 amino acids. CDR3 amino acids: CASQANGGSPLHF. As DNA, the CDR3 is TGTGCCAGCCAAGCAAACGGGGGGTCACCCCTCCACTTT.

This chain uses TRBV29-1 with TRBJ2-5; TRBD1 is a possible D gene (6 bases). V was clipped by 6 bases and J by 3 bases, with 17 bases between them. This CDR3 contains 14 residues. Per germline, CDR1 SQVTM and CDR2 ANQGSEA. CDR3 DNA: TGCAGCGTAAAGACAGGAGAGGGAAAAGAGACCCAGTACTTC. It yields the protein CSVKTGEGKETQYF.

J is TRBJ2-3 and V is TRBV20-1, with D uncertain. V dropped 8 bases and J dropped 4 bases, with 13 bases sitting between them. This CDR3 is 12 amino acids long. In germline, CDR1 is DFQATT, CDR2 SNEGSKA (reference sequence). The CDR3 nucleotides are TGCAGTTTGGAAGCCGCCGCAGATACGCAGTATTTT. Translated, it gives CSLEAAADTQYF.

The rearrangement uses TRBV20-1 and TRBJ2-3; a weak D match, TRBD2 (5 bases). The ends were cut back, 1 base at V and 4 bases at J, with 9 bases in the middle. Germline CDR1 is DFQATT and CDR2 is SNEGSKA (reference sequence). CDR3 length: 13 amino acids. The CDR3 DNA reads as TGCAGTGCTAGAGGGAGGAGCTCAGATACGCAGTATTTT. Protein sequence: CSARGRSSDTQYF.

Ten or more counts support this clonotype. This rearrangement joins TRBV7-2 to TRBJ2-7; TRBD2 is a possible D gene (6 bases). The V end lost 6 bases, the J end lost 2 bases, and 17 bases lay between the germline ends. Germline loops: CDR1 SGHTA, CDR2 FQGNSA. The CDR3 sequence is 15 residues long. The CDR3 reads CASRKPGLLPYEQYV. In nucleotides, the CDR3 is TGTGCCAGCAGAAAGCCGGGACTGTTACCCTACGAGCAGTACGTC.

V gene TRBV7-3 combines with J gene TRBJ2-5; D call uncertain. Trimming stripped 5 bases from V and 5 bases from J, with 18 bases between. CDR1 and CDR2 (germline): SGHTA, FQGTGA. The CDR3 contains 15 residues. The CDR3 is CASSPDVIMGETQYF. In DNA form, the CDR3 reads TGTGCCAGCAGCCCCGACGTAATAATGGGGGAGACCCAGTACTTC.

This clonotype occurred a few times. J is TRBJ2-7 and V is TRBV29-1, with 9 bases matching TRBD1. Germline CDR1 reads SQVTM; CDR2 reads ANQGSEA. The CDR3 spans 13 residues. The trim removed 1 base at V and 6 bases at J, leaving 4 bases unmatched. In nucleotides, the CDR3 is TGCAGCGTTGAAGGACAGGGGGGACGCGAGCAGTACTTC. It codes for CSVEGQGGREQYF.

This clonotype was found many times. The V call is TRBV5-1, the J call TRBJ2-2; 8 bases are a match to TRBD1. Germline V gene lookup returns CDR1 SGHRS and CDR2 YFSETQ. The junction had 3 bases not matched to a gene; V was cut back by 4 bases and J by 1 base. CDR3 length: 15 residues. The CDR3 DNA is TGCGCCAGCAGCCTGGGACAGGAGAACACCGGGGAGCTGTTTTTT. As protein: CASSLGQENTGELFF.

This clonotype was recorded a few times. The genes are TRBV11-1 and TRBJ2-1, with TRBD2 identical over 13 bases. The CDR3 length is 16 residues. The V gene end was trimmed by 5 bases and the J gene end by 6 bases; junction bases not matched to a gene: 7. Germline-derived CDR1 and CDR2 are SGHAT and FQDESV (reference sequence). The CDR3 loop reads CASSRGTSGALNEQFF. DNA for the CDR3: TGTGCCAGCAGCCGCGGGACTAGCGGGGCCCTCAATGAGCAGTTCTTC.

J is TRBJ2-5 and V is TRBV7-9, with 7 nucleotides matching TRBD2. V shed 5 bases, J shed 8 bases, and the junction held 14 bases outside the gene matches. The CDR3 totals 15 residues. CDR1 and CDR2 from the germline V gene are SEHNR and FQNEAQ (reference sequence). In nucleotides, the CDR3 is TGTGCCAGCAGCCGACTAGCCGCCGTAGGTGGAACCCAGTACTTC. Protein product: CASSRLAAVGGTQYF. Using reference TRBV7-9 and TRBJ2-5 for the parts outside the CDR3, the full variable domain is DTGVSQNPRHKITKRGQNVTFRCDPISEHNRLYWYRQTLGQGPEFLTYFQNEAQLEKSRLLSDRFSAERPKGSFSTLEIQRTEQGDSAMYLCASSRLAAVGGTQYFGPGTRLLVL.

The J gene is TRBJ2-5, the V gene TRBV7-2, with 12 bases that match TRBD1. CDR1 SGHTA and CDR2 FQGNSA come from the germline V gene. The CDR3 consists of 14 residues. The V segment lost 5 bases and the J segment 7 bases; nucleotides outside the gene matches: 5. The CDR3 reads CASSPGQGARTQYF. CDR3 bases: TGTGCCAGCAGCCCGGGACAGGGGGCTAGGACCCAGTACTTC.

This chain links TRBV25-1 with TRBJ2-1; 9 nucleotides match TRBD1. There are 15 residues in the CDR3. V dropped 3 bases and J dropped 6; count of bases not matched to a gene: 6. Per the germline V gene, CDR1 is MGHDK and CDR2 is SYGVNS. The CDR3 spells CASSDAGTGPNEQFF. The CDR3 DNA is TGTGCCAGCAGTGATGCCGGGACAGGGCCCAATGAGCAGTTCTTC.

In its sample, this clonotype was seen many times. J is TRBJ2-1 and V is TRBV4-1, with 11 bases identical to TRBD2. From germline, CDR1 is MGHRA and CDR2 YSYEKL. This CDR3 spans 21 amino acids. Trimming cost V 3 bases and J 1 base; bases outside gene matches: 17. The CDR3, as DNA: TGCGCCAGCAGCCATCCCATCCTAGCGGGGGGCCGGAGGAGGTCCTACAATGAGCAGTTCTTC. Its translation: CASSHPILAGGRRRSYNEQFF.

There are many counts of this clonotype. The chain combines TRBV12-3 or TRBV12-4 with TRBJ1-2, with TRBD1 identical over 7 bases. The V segment lost 6 bases and the J segment 4 bases; nucleotides outside the gene matches: 5. The CDR3 has 13 amino acids. In nucleotides, the CDR3 is TGTGCCAGCAGCCCGACAGGGAGCTATGGCTACACCTTC. It codes for CASSPTGSYGYTF.

The chain has TRBV20-1 and TRBJ2-1; 8 bases fit TRBD2. Germline CDR1 reads DFQATT; CDR2 reads SNEGSKA (reference sequence). V shed 0 bases, J shed 5 bases, and the junction held 6 bases outside the gene matches. This CDR3 comprises 15 residues. CDR3 bases: TGCAGTGCTAGAGAGATCCGGGGGGGGGACAATGAGCAGTTCTTC. As protein: CSAREIRGGDNEQFF.

V gene TRBV19 combines with J gene TRBJ2-7; 8 nucleotides align to TRBD2. The CDR3 runs 12 residues. Losses at the gene ends were 5 bases for V and 12 bases for J; bases not matched to a gene: 9. From germline, CDR1 is LNHDA and CDR2 SQIVND (reference sequence). In DNA form, the CDR3 reads TGTGCCAGTAGTGTGTCGCGGGGGGCCCTGTACTTC. Translation: CASSVSRGALYF.

The chain uses TRBV4-2 and TRBJ2-1, with 10 positions matching TRBD2. J gave up 10 bases and V 0 bases, and 12 bases lay outside the gene matches. The CDR3 has 17 residues. From germline, CDR1 is LGHNA and CDR2 YNFKEQ. The CDR3 sequence: CASSQDGSGGASGEQFF. In nucleotides, the CDR3 is TGTGCCAGCAGCCAAGATGGAAGCGGGGGGGCTTCAGGAGAGCAGTTCTTC.

This clonotype was counted many times. The chain recombines TRBV27 with TRBJ2-7; unclear D gene. This CDR3 is built from 14 residues. Trimming took off 2 bases at V and 1 base at J, with 9 bases between the two ends. Germline CDR1 reads MNHEY; CDR2 reads SMNVEV (reference sequence). CDR3 DNA: TGTGCCAGCAGTTTAACCCCTAATTCCTACGAGCAGTACGTC. This sequence encodes CASSLTPNSYEQYV.

This clonotype occurred a few times. The chain joins TRBV6-1 to TRBJ2-7, with no clear D. Germline V gene lookup returns CDR1 MNHNS and CDR2 SASEGT. The V end was cut by 3 bases, the J end by 4 bases, with 13 bases between. The length of the CDR3 is 14 residues. The CDR3 nucleotides are TGTGCCAGCAGTGACCTGTCAACCGGATACGAGCAGTACGTC. This sequence encodes CASSDLSTGYEQYV.

This clonotype was found a few times. V usage is TRBV4-2 and J usage is TRBJ2-3; D is possibly TRBD1 (5 bases). CDR3 length: 17 residues. With 1 base removed from V and 2 bases from J, the gap between germline ends came to 16 bases. Germline V gene sequence: CDR1 LGHNA, CDR2 YNFKEQ. CDR3 in DNA: TGTGCCAGCAGCCAAGGGGATCAGGGCCCTTACACAGATACGCAGTATTTT. Protein sequence: CASSQGDQGPYTDTQYF.